The sequence of this TCR beta chain was determined in a study of blood T cells in healthy people across ages. The CDR3 totals 13 residues. CDR1 and CDR2 (germline): MNHEY, SVGEGT. V lost 0 bases to trimming and J lost 6 bases, with 9 bases between them. Alongside a J-beta primer mix, a sample-barcoded 5' primer served in a second PCR lasting about 7 to 12 cycles. Sequencing yielded, for each sample, at least 2.5 million paired-end reads carrying CDR3. From the 5' RACE reads, TCRdb called clonotypes with MiXCR, one entry per CDR3 protein. The sample yields 650,000 to 1,000,000 distinct CDR3 sequences, around half seen once.

The origin of this receptor is an elderly man in good health. The sample consisted of blood. V usage is TRBV6-2 or TRBV6-3 and J usage is TRBJ2-7; D remains unclear. The CDR3 is CASSYSRFSEQYF. CDR3 nucleotides: TGTGCCAGCAGTTACTCGAGATTTTCCGAGCAGTACTTC.